This paragraph covers one T cell receptor beta chain sequence. Antigen: not known. The sample comes from a study of T cells in tuberculosis. Study summary: Samples predate treatment or fall within its first 7 days.

The germline V gene has CDR1 GTSNPN and CDR2 SVGIG (reference sequence). V gave up 5 bases and J gave up 1 base; unmatched junction bases: 6. The CDR3 contains 14 residues. Generated by immunoSEQ multiplex PCR, the TCRdb table keeps only in-frame clones and is missing some. The sample holds around 35,000 clones, approximately 89% seen once. The study, taken as a whole, reports: The TCR-beta difference was not significant; alpha differences partly reflected length. GMM-specific TCRs were nearer to active tuberculosis alpha repertoires, suggesting expansion.

The time point is: new active TB diagnosis, blood taken before or within 7 days of starting treatment. Positive smear microscopy and/or M. tuberculosis culture confirmed active disease. The chain is built from TRBV30 and TRBJ1-1, with 8 bases fitting TRBD1. Specimen: PBMCs, collected at tuberculosis diagnosis. The sequence derives from an adult with tuberculosis. DNA for the CDR3: TGTGCCTGGGCTCGACAGGGGCGGAACACTGAAGCTTTCTTT. Encoded protein: CAWARQGRNTEAFF.